This TCR beta chain was retrieved from a study of blood T cell repertoires in COVID-19. Turning to the study itself: Material from acute and convalescent COVID-19 was sourced from the United States, Italy and Spain. PBMCs, B-cell-depleted T cells, or T cells were the source of the cDNA or gDNA that made up the material.

Original analysis: Amplified reference gene primers provided the basis for estimating nucleated cell counts. TCRdb keeps only in-frame clones here, not all; method: immunoSEQ multiplex PCR. V, J and clone size derive from that table, while D and trimming were established from the DNA sequence. The table records under 150,000 clones, 84% of them present only once. V was shortened by 3 bases and J by 4 bases, with 14 bases between the two germline ends. Per the germline V gene, CDR1 is SGDLS and CDR2 is YYNGEE. CDR3 length: 15 residues. The specimen was peripheral blood. V usage is TRBV9 and J usage is TRBJ1-3, with D possibly matching TRBD1 (6 bases). This receptor was identified in a man in his fifties or sixties with acute or convalescent COVID-19. The CDR3: CASSASGAAGNTIYF. The CDR3 DNA reads TGTGCCAGCAGCGCCTCAGGGGCGGCCGGAAACACCATATATTTT.